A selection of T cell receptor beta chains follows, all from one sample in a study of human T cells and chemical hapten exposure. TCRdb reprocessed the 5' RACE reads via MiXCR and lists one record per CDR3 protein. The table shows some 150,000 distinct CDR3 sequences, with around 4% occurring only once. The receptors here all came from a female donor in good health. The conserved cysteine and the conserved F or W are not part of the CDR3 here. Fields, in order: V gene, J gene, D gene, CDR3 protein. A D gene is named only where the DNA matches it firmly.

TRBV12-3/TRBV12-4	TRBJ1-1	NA	ASMLQLNTEAF
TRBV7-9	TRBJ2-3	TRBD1	ASSLAETGVADTQY
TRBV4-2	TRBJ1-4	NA	ASSPRAGAVEEKLF
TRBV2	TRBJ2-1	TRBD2	ASSEVASGGAGEQF
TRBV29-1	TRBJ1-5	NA	SVVMNSNQPQH
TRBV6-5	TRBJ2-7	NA	ASSQGKNHEQY
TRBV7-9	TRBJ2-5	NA	ASSLDSTFQETQY
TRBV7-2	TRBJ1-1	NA	ASSLVGIEAF
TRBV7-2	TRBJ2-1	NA	ASSLVGPYNEQF
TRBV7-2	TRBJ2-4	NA	ASSAIGGASNIQY
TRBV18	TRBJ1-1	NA	ASSPPSSTNTEAF
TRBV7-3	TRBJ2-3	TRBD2	ASSLGAGGREDTQY
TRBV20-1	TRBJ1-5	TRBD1	SASIRTGGNQPQH
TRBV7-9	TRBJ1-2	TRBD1	ASSLDSGTRYRGLYGYT
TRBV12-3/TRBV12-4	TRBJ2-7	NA	ASSFGRSVYEQY
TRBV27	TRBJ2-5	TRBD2	ASSSTIGRGQETQY
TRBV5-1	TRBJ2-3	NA	ASSDTDTQY
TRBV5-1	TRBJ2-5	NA	ASRKGQEETQY